Presented here are 6 T cell receptor beta chains from one specimen sequenced in a study of CD8+CD57+ T cells in acquired aplastic anemia. Profiles of TCR beta VDJ and CDR3 were generated from a genomic DNA template. From the reads, TCRdb called clonotypes with MiXCR, one entry per CDR3 protein. This table holds around 180,000 distinct CDR3 sequences, around 66% found once. Input material: sorted CD4+, CD8+, or CD8+CD57+ T cells (not recorded which) from PBMCs. The receptors were gathered from a human donor with severe aplastic anemia or a healthy control (not recorded which).

This clonotype was counted ten times or more. The chain recombines TRBV7-2 with TRBJ2-5; a possible D gene is TRBD2 (6 bases). The V and J ends lost 1 base and 2 bases respectively, with 14 bases between them. The CDR3 is 16 amino acids. CDR1 is SGHTA, CDR2 FQGNSA, per germline. CDR3 amino acids: CASSLEGGGMQETQYF. The CDR3, as DNA: TGTGCCAGCAGCTTAGAAGGTGGGGGGATGCAAGAGACCCAGTACTTC.

The rearrangement uses TRBV10-1 and TRBJ2-1; D is unclear. CDR1 and CDR2 (germline): WNHNN, SYGVQD (reference sequence). The V end lost 7 bases, the J end lost 8 bases, and 15 bases lay between the germline ends. This CDR3 has 13 amino acids. The CDR3 nucleotides are TGCGCCAGCATTAGGGTCTCAGGCGATGAGCAGTTCTTC. Its protein is CASIRVSGDEQFF.

The table lists this clonotype with many counts. This sequence joins TRBV12-5 and TRBJ2-7; D is uncertain. V gave up 4 bases and J gave up 3 bases, with 4 bases separating them. CDR3 length: 11 residues. CDR1 LGHNT and CDR2 FRNRAP come from the germline V gene. CDR3 sequence (DNA): TGTGCTAGTGGTTATAACTACGAGCAGTACTTC. Its protein product is CASGYNYEQYF.

J is TRBJ1-4 and V is TRBV7-9; D is undetermined. Germline assignment: CDR1 SEHNR and CDR2 FQNEAQ (reference sequence). The CDR3 spans 14 residues. Trimming shortened V by 5 bases and J by 8 bases, and 15 bases separated the two germline ends. CDR3 sequence: CASSQVGSGEKLFF. The CDR3 DNA is TGTGCCAGCAGCCAAGTAGGGTCGGGCGAAAAACTGTTTTTT.

This clonotype was seen more than once but under ten times. This CDR3 reads CSARDTRTGGTEAFF. CDR3 DNA sequence: TGCAGTGCTAGAGACACAAGGACAGGAGGGACTGAAGCTTTCTTT. The chain recombines TRBV20-1 with TRBJ1-1; the match to TRBD1 covers 7 bases. CDR1 DFQATT and CDR2 SNEGSKA come from the germline V gene (reference sequence). This CDR3 is 15 amino acids long. The J segment lost 5 bases and the V segment lost 0 bases, leaving 9 bases of the junction unmatched.

This sequence joins TRBV7-9 and TRBJ2-5; the D gene is possibly TRBD2 (6 bases). Trimming removed 3 bases at V and 6 bases at J, with 17 bases between. CDR3 length: 15 residues. Germline values: CDR1 SEHNR, CDR2 FQNEAQ (reference sequence). The CDR3 reads CASSLGTGEAKTQYF. CDR3 nucleotides: TGTGCCAGCAGCTTGGGGACTGGTGAGGCAAAGACCCAGTACTTC.